This TCR beta chain comes out of a study of blood T cell repertoires in COVID-19. The CDR3 has 17 residues. CDR1 is LNHDA, CDR2 SQIVND, per germline (reference sequence). V lost 0 bases and J 3 bases, leaving 17 bases between the germline ends. Per the study methods: Estimated nucleated cell counts came from reference gene primer amplification. Profiling relied on immunoSEQ multiplex PCR, and the TCRdb table lists in-frame clones only, not all of them. For V, J and clone size, that table is used; D and trimming come from the DNA. The table includes 300,000 to 450,000 clones, roughly nine tenths detected once.

This clonotype was obtained from a woman under 40 with COVID-19, enrolled during active disease. Sequencing used peripheral blood. The genes are TRBV19 and TRBJ1-1, with D possibly TRBD1 on 6 matching bases. The CDR3 region has the DNA TGTGCCAGTAGTATAGAAAGACCCGACAGGTGGGACACTGAAGCTTTCTTT. Its protein is CASSIERPDRWDTEAFF.